Shown below are 5 T cell receptor beta chains from a single sample sequenced in a study of cytomegalovirus exposure and HLA in healthy donors. The study ran its PCR with 60 Vbeta and 13 Jbeta primers. Measured with immunoSEQ multiplex PCR; TCRdb has only the in-frame clones, and not every one. The sample carries 170,000 or so clones, around 80% recorded once. Sequencing was carried out using PBMCs. These receptors were collected from a woman aged 40 to 50 in good health and CMV-seronegative.

The chain carries TRBV30 and TRBJ2-2, with 9 bases aligning to TRBD2. Germline loops: CDR1 GTSNPN, CDR2 SVGIG (reference sequence). This CDR3 contains 15 residues. Unmatched junction bases numbered 3, after V lost 4 bases and J lost 0 bases. In nucleotides, the CDR3 is TGTGCCTGGACCGGACTAGCGCCGAACACCGGGGAGCTGTTTTTT. This encodes CAWTGLAPNTGELFF. The whole variable domain, filled in from reference TRBV30 and TRBJ2-2, reads SQTIHQWPATLVQPVGSPLSLECTVEGTSNPNLYWYRQAAGRGLQLLFYSVGIGQISSEVPQNLSASRPQDRQFILSSKKLLLSDSGFYLCAWTGLAPNTGELFFGEGSRLTVL.

The chain links TRBV7-2 to TRBJ1-2, with D tentatively TRBD1 (5 bases). Germline V lookup: CDR1 SGHTA, CDR2 FQGNSA. The CDR3 length is 13 residues. The V and J ends lost 4 bases and 4 bases respectively, with 10 bases between them. The DNA for the CDR3 is TGTGCCAGCAGCTCCGGGGGGGGCTATGGCTACACCTTC. This gives the protein CASSSGGGYGYTF. Using reference TRBV7-2 and TRBJ1-2 for the parts outside the CDR3, the full variable domain is GAGVSQSPSNKVTEKGKDVELRCDPISGHTALYWYRQSLGQGLEFLIYFQGNSAPDKSGLPSDRFSAERTGGSVSTLTIQRTQQEDSAVYLCASSSGGGYGYTFGSGTRLTVV.

The genes are TRBV19 and TRBJ2-7, with 11 positions matching TRBD2. V trimming: 6 bases; J trimming: 3 bases; junction bases outside the gene matches: 7. The CDR3 runs 15 residues. CDR1 is LNHDA, CDR2 SQIVND, per germline (reference sequence). The chain's CDR3 is CASRTGTSGFYEQYF. CDR3 in DNA: TGTGCCAGTAGAACCGGGACTAGCGGCTTCTACGAGCAGTACTTC. The full variable domain, rest sourced from reference TRBV19 and TRBJ2-7, is DGGITQSPKYLFRKEGQNVTLSCEQNLNHDAMYWYRQDPGQGLRLIYYSQIVNDFQKGDIAEGYSVSREKKESFPLTVTSAQKNPTAFYLCASRTGTSGFYEQYFGPGTRLTVT.

This chain connects TRBV7-2 to TRBJ1-3; D gene unclear. Germline values: CDR1 SGHTA, CDR2 FQGNSA. The V gene lost 11 bases and the J gene lost 4 bases, with 18 bases spanning the gap. The CDR3 runs 14 residues. CDR3 in DNA: TGTGCCTGCCGTTCCGGGGTCTCCGGAAACACCATATATTTT. Translating it yields CACRSGVSGNTIYF.

The chain uses TRBV14 and TRBJ1-1; 8 nucleotides line up with TRBD1. CDR3 length: 13 amino acids. The V segment lost 11 bases and the J segment 5 bases; nucleotides outside the gene matches: 10. Germline V CDR1 and CDR2: SGHDN, FVKESK. This chain's CDR3 is CAATYRGKTEAFF. The CDR3 DNA is TGTGCCGCTACTTACAGGGGGAAGACTGAAGCTTTCTTT.